Listed below are T cell receptor beta chains from one sample, sequenced in a study of CD8+CD57+ T cells in acquired aplastic anemia. TCRdb re-derived calls from the reads in MiXCR, one entry per CDR3 protein. This sample has around 430,000 distinct CDR3 sequences, with roughly 34% found just once. Sequences were obtained from sorted CD4+, CD8+, or CD8+CD57+ T cells (not recorded which) from PBMCs. These receptors all stem from a human donor with aplastic anemia. CDR3s include the opening cysteine and the closing phenylalanine or tryptophan.

j_gene | v_gene | CDR3aa
TRBJ2-5 | TRBV2 | CASSELRGGQETQYF
TRBJ1-1 | TRBV19 | CATGGGSTEAFF
TRBJ2-7 | TRBV19 | CASSIGQGGYEQYF
TRBJ1-5 | TRBV12-3/TRBV12-4 | CASSPLQGGGNQPQHF
TRBJ2-3 | TRBV9 | CASSLNAGDTQYF
TRBJ1-6 | TRBV7-8 | CASSFYLQYNSPLHF
TRBJ1-3 | TRBV4-3 | CASSQGPGAGNTIYF
TRBJ1-2 | TRBV4-2 | CASSQLKGGSGPMNYGYTF
TRBJ2-1 | TRBV7-2 | CASSPQVRYNEQFF
TRBJ2-2 | TRBV4-1 | CASSRKESRGQAYTGELFF
TRBJ2-3 | TRBV2 | CASSVLAGGDNF
TRBJ2-7 | TRBV6-1 | CASHRFSPYEQYF
TRBJ1-1 | TRBV5-1 | CASSGRTGVDTEAFF
TRBJ2-1 | TRBV14 | CASSQVGRWGNEQFF
TRBJ2-5 | TRBV5-1 | CASSLADGGSKTQYF
TRBJ1-1 | TRBV30 | CAWTTNTEAFF
TRBJ2-4 | TRBV9 | CASRLRPSLDIQYF
TRBJ1-1 | TRBV7-2 | CASNTRAFTEAFF
TRBJ2-7 | TRBV10-3 | CAISSGPTFAAYEQYF
TRBJ1-2 | TRBV7-8 | CASSLDPRPYGYTF
TRBJ2-7 | TRBV7-2 | CASSFWGPTYEQYF
TRBJ1-5 | TRBV20-1 | CSAREAGLANQPQHF
TRBJ1-1 | TRBV14 | CAGSQDKGVNTEAFF
TRBJ1-4 | TRBV4-1 | CASSPRGGDEKLFF
TRBJ1-5 | TRBV9 | CASTGTANYQPQHF
TRBJ2-1 | TRBV20-1 | CSARGTGQSEQFF
TRBJ1-5 | TRBV11-2 | CASSLLGGGGNQPQHF
TRBJ1-1 | TRBV20-1 | CSARADSQNTEAFF
TRBJ1-2 | TRBV6-4 | CASSDSGLGYTF
TRBJ2-5 | TRBV7-9 | CASSHPGSFQETQYF
TRBJ1-6 | TRBV7-9 | CASSLVSPYYNSPLHF
TRBJ1-1 | TRBV28 | CASSFGQGATLNTEAFF
TRBJ2-1 | TRBV19 | CASSPRRGVGNEQFF
TRBJ1-2 | TRBV29-1 | CSVSRVNYGYTF
TRBJ2-7 | TRBV11-1 | CASSSIAGQDFYEQYF
TRBJ2-5 | TRBV19 | CASSSYGTLQETQYF
TRBJ1-4 | TRBV25-1 | CASSWSVNEKLFF
TRBJ1-3 | TRBV25-1 | CASSPRDSGNTIYF
TRBJ2-3 | TRBV24-1 | CATSDRDLTKYF
TRBJ2-7 | TRBV10-3 | CASSAPSGGTYEQYF
TRBJ2-7 | TRBV7-9 | CASSLLAGPYEQYF
TRBJ1-1 | TRBV12-3/TRBV12-4 | CASSLQAAAEAFF